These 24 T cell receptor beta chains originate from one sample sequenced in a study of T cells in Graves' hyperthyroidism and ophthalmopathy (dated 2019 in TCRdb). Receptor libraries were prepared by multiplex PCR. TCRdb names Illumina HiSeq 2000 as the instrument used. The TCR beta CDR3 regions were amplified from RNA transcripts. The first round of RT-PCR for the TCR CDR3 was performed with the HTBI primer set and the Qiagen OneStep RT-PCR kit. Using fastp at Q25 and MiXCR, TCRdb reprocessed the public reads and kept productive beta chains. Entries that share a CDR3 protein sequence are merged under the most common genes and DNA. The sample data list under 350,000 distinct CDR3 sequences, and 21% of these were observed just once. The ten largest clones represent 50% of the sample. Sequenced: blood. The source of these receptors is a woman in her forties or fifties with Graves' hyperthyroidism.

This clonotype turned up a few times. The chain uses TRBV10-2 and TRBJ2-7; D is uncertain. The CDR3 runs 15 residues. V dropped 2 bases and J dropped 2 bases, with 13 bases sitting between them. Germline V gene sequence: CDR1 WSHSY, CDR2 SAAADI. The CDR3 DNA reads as TGCGCCAGCAGTGAGGCTTTGGCAGAAACCTACGAGCAGTACTTC. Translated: CASSEALAETYEQYF.

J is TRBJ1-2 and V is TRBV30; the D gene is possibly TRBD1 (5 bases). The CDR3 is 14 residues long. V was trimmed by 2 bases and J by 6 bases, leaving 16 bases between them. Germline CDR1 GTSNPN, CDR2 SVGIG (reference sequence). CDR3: CAWSSRRDGDGYTF. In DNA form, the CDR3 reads TGTGCCTGGAGTTCCCGGCGGGACGGGGATGGCTACACCTTC.

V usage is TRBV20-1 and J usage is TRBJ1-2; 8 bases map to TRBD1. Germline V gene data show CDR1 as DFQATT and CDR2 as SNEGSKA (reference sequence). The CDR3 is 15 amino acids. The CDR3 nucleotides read TGCAGCGCCCAGAAGGGACAGGCGGGATCCTATGGCTACACCTTC. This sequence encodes CSAQKGQAGSYGYTF.

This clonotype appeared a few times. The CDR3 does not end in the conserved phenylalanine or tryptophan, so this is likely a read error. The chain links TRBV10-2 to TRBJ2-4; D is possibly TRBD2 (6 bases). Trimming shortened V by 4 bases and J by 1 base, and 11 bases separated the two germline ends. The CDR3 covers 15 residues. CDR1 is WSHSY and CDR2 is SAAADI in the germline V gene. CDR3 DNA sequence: TGCGCCAGCAGTGGCCGGGACTCGGCCAAAAACATTCAGTACCTC. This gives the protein CASSGRDSAKNIQYL.

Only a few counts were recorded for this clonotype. The CDR3 bases are TGTGCCAGCAGCTTCGGAGGGGCAGAAGGCTACACCTTC. Amino acids: CASSFGGAEGYTF. The V call is TRBV5-5, the J call TRBJ1-2, with D maybe TRBD1 (5 bases). V was trimmed by 2 bases and J by 8 bases, leaving 13 bases between them. The germline V gene encodes CDR1 SGHKS and CDR2 YYEKEE (reference sequence). The CDR3 is made up of 13 amino acids.

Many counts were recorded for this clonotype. As DNA, the CDR3 is TGCAGTGCTAGGCTCCTAGGAAGCTCCTACAATGAGCAGTTCTTC. Amino acid sequence: CSARLLGSSYNEQFF. This chain connects TRBV20-1 to TRBJ2-1; D unresolved. V lost 3 bases and J 0 bases, leaving 12 bases between the germline ends. There are 15 residues in the CDR3. Germline CDR1 and CDR2: DFQATT and SNEGSKA (reference sequence).

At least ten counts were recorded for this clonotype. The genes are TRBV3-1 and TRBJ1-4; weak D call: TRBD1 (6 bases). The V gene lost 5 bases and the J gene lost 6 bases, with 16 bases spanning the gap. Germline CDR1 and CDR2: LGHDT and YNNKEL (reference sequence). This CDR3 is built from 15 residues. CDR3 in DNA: TGTGCCAGCAGCATCGCGGGGGCGCGGGATGAAAAACTGTTTTTT. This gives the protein CASSIAGARDEKLFF. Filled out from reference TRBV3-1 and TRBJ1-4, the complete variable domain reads DTAVSQTPKYLVTQMGNDKSIKCEQNLGHDTMYWYKQDSKKFLKIMFSYNNKELIINETVPNRFSPKSPDKAHLNLHINSLELGDSAVYFCASSIAGARDEKLFFGSGTQLSVL.

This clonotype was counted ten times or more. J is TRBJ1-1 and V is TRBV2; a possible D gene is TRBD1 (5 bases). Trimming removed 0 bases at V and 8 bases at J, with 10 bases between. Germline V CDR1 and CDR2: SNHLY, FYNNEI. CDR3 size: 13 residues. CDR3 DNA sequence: TGTGCCAGCAGTGAAGCCCTCGGGACCGAAGCTTTCTTT. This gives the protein CASSEALGTEAFF. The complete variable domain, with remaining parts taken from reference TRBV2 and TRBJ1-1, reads EPEVTQTPSHQVTQMGQEVILRCVPISNHLYFYWYRQILGQKVEFLVSFYNNEISEKSEIFDDQFSVERPDGSNFTLKIRSTKLEDSAMYFCASSEALGTEAFFGQGTRLTVV.

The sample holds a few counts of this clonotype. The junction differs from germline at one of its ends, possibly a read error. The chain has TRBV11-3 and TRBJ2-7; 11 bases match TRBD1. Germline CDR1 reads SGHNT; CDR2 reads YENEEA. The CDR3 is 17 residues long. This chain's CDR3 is CANSKPGQGVLSYEQYF. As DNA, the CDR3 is TGTGCCAACAGCAAACCGGGACAGGGGGTCCTCTCCTACGAGCAGTACTTC.

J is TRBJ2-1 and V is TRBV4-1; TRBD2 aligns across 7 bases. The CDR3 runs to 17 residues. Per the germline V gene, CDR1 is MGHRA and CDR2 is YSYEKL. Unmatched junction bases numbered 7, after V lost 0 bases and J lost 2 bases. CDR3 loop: CASSQDWGGPPYNEQFF. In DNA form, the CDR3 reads TGCGCCAGCAGCCAAGATTGGGGGGGACCGCCCTACAATGAGCAGTTCTTC.

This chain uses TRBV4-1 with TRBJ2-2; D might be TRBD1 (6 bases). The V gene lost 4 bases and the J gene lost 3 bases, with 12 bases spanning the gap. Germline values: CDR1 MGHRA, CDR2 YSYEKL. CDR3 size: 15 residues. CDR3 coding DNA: TGCGCCAGCAGCCCTCGGGCAGGGGACACCGGGGAGCTGTTTTTT. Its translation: CASSPRAGDTGELFF.

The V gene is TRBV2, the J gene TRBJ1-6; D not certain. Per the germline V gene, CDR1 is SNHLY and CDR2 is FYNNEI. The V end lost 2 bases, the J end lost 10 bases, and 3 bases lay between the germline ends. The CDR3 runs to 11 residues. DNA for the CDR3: TGTGCCAGCAGTGAAATATCACCCCTCCACTTT. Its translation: CASSEISPLHF.

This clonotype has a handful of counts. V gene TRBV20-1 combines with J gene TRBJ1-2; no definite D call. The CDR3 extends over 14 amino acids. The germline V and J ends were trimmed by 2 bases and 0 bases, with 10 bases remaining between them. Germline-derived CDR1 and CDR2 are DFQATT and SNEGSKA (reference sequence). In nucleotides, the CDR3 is TGCAGTGCTAGACGGAGAGGGACTAACTATGGCTACACCTTC. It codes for CSARRRGTNYGYTF.

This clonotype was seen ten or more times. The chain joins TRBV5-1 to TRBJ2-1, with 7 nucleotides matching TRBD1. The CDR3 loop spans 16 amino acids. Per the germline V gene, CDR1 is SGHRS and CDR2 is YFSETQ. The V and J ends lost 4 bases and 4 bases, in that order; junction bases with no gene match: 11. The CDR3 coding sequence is TGCGCCAGCAGCGCCAACCCCGGGACAGCATACAATGAGCAGTTCTTC. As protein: CASSANPGTAYNEQFF.

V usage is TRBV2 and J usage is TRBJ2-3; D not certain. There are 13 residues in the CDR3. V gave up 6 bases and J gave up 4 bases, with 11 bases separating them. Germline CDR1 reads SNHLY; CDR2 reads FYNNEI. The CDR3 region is CASSSISADTQYF. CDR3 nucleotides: TGTGCCAGCAGCTCAATTAGTGCAGATACGCAGTATTTT.

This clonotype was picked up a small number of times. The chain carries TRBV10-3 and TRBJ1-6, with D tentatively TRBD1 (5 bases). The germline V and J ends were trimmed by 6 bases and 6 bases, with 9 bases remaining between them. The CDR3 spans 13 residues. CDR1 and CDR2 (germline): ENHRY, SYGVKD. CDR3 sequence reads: CAIRETVNSPLHF. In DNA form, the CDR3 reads TGTGCCATCAGGGAGACAGTTAATTCACCCCTCCACTTT.

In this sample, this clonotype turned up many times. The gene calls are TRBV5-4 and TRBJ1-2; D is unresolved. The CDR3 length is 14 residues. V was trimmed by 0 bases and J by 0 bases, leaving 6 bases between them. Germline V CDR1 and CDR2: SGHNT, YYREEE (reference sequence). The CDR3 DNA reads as TGTGCCAGCAGCTTGGCGAATTCTAACTATGGCTACACCTTC. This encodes CASSLANSNYGYTF. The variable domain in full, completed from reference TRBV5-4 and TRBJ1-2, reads ETGVTQSPTHLIKTRGQQVTLRCSSQSGHNTVSWYQQALGQGPQFIFQYYREEENGRGNFPPRFSGLQFPNYSSELNVNALELDDSALYLCASSLANSNYGYTFGSGTRLTVV.

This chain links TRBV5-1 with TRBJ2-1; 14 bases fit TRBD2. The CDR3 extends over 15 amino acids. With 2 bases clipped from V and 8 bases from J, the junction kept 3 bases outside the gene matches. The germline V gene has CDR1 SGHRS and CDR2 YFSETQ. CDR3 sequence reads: CASSFGLAGGDEQFF. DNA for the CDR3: TGCGCCAGCAGCTTTGGACTAGCGGGAGGCGATGAGCAGTTCTTC.

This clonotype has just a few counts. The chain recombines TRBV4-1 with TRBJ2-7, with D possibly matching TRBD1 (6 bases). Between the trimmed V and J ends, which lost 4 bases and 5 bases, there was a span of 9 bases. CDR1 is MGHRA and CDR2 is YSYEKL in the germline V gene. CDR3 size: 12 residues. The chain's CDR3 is CASSPRGNEQYF. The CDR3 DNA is TGCGCCAGCAGCCCCAGGGGCAACGAGCAGTACTTC.

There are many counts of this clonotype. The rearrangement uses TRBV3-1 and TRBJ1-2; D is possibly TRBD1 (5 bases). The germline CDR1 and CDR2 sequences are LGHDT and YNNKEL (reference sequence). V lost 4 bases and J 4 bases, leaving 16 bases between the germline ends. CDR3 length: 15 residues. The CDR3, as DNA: TGTGCCAGCAGCCTGAGAGGAGCGGGGACCTATGGCTACACCTTC. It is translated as CASSLRGAGTYGYTF.

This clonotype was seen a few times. DNA of the CDR3: TGTGCCAGCACACAGGAACTAGCGGAGCCCCAGCATTTT. Protein: CASTQELAEPQHF. The rearrangement links TRBV2 to TRBJ1-5; D is perhaps TRBD1 (5 bases). The CDR3 is made up of 13 amino acids. Trimming left V 7 bases short and J 8 bases short, with 15 bases between. CDR1 is SNHLY, CDR2 FYNNEI, per germline.

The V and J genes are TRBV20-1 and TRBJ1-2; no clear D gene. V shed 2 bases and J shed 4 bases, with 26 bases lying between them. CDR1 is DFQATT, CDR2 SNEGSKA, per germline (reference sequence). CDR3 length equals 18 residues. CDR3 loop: CSARRAGVADRWGYGYTF. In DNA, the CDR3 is TGCAGTGCTAGAAGGGCCGGCGTCGCGGACCGGTGGGGCTATGGCTACACCTTC.

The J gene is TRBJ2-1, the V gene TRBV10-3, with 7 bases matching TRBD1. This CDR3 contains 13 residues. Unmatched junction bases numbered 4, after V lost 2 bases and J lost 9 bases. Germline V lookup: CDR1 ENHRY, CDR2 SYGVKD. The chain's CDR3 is CAISETQGTEQFF. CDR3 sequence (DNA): TGTGCCATCAGTGAGACACAGGGGACTGAGCAGTTCTTC.

This chain's CDR3 is CASSPQGEGAEAFF. CDR3 coding DNA: TGTGCCAGCAGCCCGCAGGGGGAAGGAGCTGAAGCTTTCTTT. The chain employs TRBV7-9 and TRBJ1-1, with TRBD1 matching 7 bases. CDR1 SEHNR and CDR2 FQNEAQ come from the germline V gene (reference sequence). The CDR3 has 14 residues. J lost 6 bases, V lost 5 bases, and 9 bases had no gene match.